The 3 T cell receptor beta chains below come from one sample, sequenced in a study of blood T cell repertoires in COVID-19. TCRdb keeps only in-frame clones here, not all; method: immunoSEQ multiplex PCR. The sample carries hundreds of thousands of clones, roughly 89% recorded once. Sequenced material: peripheral blood. The receptor source for this set is a woman between 18 and 30 years old who had recovered from COVID-19.

The chain employs TRBV10-3 and TRBJ1-2; 9 bases align to TRBD1. Germline-derived CDR1 and CDR2 are ENHRY and SYGVKD. The CDR3 has 13 amino acids. V shed 10 bases and J 8 bases; nucleotides not matched to a gene: 11. This chain's CDR3 is CASGGQGIGGYTF. The CDR3 DNA sequence: TGTGCCAGCGGAGGACAGGGGATTGGCGGCTACACCTTC.

The chain has TRBV28 and TRBJ1-2, with a possible D match to TRBD1 (6 bases). Germline CDR1 and CDR2: MDHEN and SYDVKM. The CDR3 is made up of 15 amino acids. The germline V and J ends were trimmed by 2 bases and 5 bases, with 15 bases remaining between them. The DNA for the CDR3 is TGTGCCAGCAGTTTAGGGTCAGGGGACCGGTATGGCTACACCTTC. Translated: CASSLGSGDRYGYTF.

This clone has only a few counts. The genes are TRBV3-1 (or the pseudogene TRBV3-2) and TRBJ2-1; 12 nucleotides match TRBD2. In germline, CDR1 is LGHDT, CDR2 YNNKEL (reference sequence). The CDR3 is 15 residues long. The J segment lost 9 bases and the V segment lost 4 bases, leaving 7 bases of the junction unmatched. Written as DNA, the CDR3 is TGTGCCAGCAGCCTAAAACTAGCGGGAGGAGTTGAGCAGTTCTTC. Its translation: CASSLKLAGGVEQFF.